The present T cell receptor beta chain was sequenced within a study of blood T cells in healthy people across ages. A few counts support this clonotype. A second PCR, run for about 7 to 11 cycles, used a sample-barcoded 5' primer plus a J-beta primer mix. Each cDNA molecule carried a tag from a template-switch adaptor that contained 12 random nucleotides. MiXCR, run by TCRdb on the 5' RACE reads, gives a single entry per CDR3 protein. The table includes about 800,000 distinct CDR3 sequences, roughly 25% detected once. There are 15 residues in the CDR3. Germline CDR1 DFQATT, CDR2 SNEGSKA (reference sequence). The junction had 14 bases not matched to a gene; V was cut back by 8 bases and J by 7 bases. The same specimen was also included in a second study, on T cells of mothers and their children. As that report states: The authors found no persistent microchimeric T cell clones.

Material: blood. The rearrangement joins TRBV20-1 to TRBJ2-5, with 12 bases lining up with TRBD1. The TCR sequence derives from a boy aged 10-17 years in good health. The CDR3 sequence: CSYRDRGLGSGTQYF. As DNA, the CDR3 is TGCAGTTACCGGGACAGGGGGCTCGGTAGTGGGACCCAGTACTTC.